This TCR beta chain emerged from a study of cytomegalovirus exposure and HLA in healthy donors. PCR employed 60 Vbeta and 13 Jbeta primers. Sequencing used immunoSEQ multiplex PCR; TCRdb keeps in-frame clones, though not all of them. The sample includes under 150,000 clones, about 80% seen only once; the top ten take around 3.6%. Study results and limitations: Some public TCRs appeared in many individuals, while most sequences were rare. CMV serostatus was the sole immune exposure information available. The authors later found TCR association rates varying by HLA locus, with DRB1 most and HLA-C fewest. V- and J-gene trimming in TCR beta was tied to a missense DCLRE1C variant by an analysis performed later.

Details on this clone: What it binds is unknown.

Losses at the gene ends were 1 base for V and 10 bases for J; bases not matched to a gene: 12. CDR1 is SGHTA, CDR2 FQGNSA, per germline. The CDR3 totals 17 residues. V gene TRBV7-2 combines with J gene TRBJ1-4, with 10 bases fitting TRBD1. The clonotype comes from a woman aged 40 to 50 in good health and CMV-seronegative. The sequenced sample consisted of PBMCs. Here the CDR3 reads CASSLEVLWDRGGKLFF. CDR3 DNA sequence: TGTGCCAGCAGCTTAGAAGTTTTATGGGACAGGGGAGGAAAACTGTTTTTT.